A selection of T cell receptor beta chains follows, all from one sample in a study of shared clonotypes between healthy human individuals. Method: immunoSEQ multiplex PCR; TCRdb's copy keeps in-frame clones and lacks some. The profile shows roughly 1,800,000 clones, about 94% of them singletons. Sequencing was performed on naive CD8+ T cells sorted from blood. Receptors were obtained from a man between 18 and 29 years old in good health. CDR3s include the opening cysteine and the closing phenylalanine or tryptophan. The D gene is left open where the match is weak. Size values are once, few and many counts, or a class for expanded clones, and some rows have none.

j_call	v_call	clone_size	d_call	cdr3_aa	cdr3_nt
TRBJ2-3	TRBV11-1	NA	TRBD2	CASSSLAGGPDTQYF	TGTGCCAGCAGCTCCCTAGCGGGGGGACCAGATACGCAGTATTTT
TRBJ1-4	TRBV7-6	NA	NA	CASSLVANGMSEKLFF	TGTGCCAGCAGCTTAGTAGCAAATGGGATGAGTGAAAAACTGTTTTTT
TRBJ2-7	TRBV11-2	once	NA	CASSQVYEQYF	TGTGCCAGCAGCCAAGTATACGAGCAGTACTTC
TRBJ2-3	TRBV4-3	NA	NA	CASSQDLWSTDTQYF	TGCGCCAGCAGCCAAGATCTCTGGAGCACAGATACGCAGTATTTT
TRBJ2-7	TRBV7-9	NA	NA	CASTNTGTPNYEQYF	TGTGCCAGCACCAACACCGGGACCCCAAACTACGAGCAGTACTTC
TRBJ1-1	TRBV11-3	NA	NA	CASSLASNTEAFF	TGTGCCAGCAGCTTAGCTTCAAACACTGAAGCTTTCTTT
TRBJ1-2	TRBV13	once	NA	CASSEDTNYGYTF	TGTGCCAGCAGCGAAGACACTAACTATGGCTACACCTTC
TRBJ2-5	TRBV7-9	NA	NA	CASSLDPSTGAQYF	TGTGCCAGCAGCTTAGATCCCAGTACCGGGGCCCAGTACTTC
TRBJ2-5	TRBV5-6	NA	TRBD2	CASSPGLAGGKYF	TGTGCCAGCAGCCCTGGACTAGCGGGAGGCAAGTACTTC
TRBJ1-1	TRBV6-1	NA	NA	CASISPGNTEAFF	TGTGCCAGCATCTCCCCGGGGAACACTGAAGCTTTCTTT
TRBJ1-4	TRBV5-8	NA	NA	CASSLYGFGSEKLFF	TGTGCCAGCAGCTTATATGGGTTTGGGTCTGAAAAACTGTTTTTT
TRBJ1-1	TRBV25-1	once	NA	CASSDRNTEAFF	TGTGCCAGCAGTGACAGGAACACTGAAGCTTTCTTT
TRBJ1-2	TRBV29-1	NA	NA	CSVLRGDYGYTF	TGCAGCGTCCTGAGGGGGGACTATGGCTACACCTTC
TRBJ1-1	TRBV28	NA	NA	CASSPSLELYTEAFF	TGTGCCAGCAGCCCCTCCTTGGAACTATACACTGAAGCTTTCTTT